This record concerns one TCR beta chain sequence. TCRdb's copy holds only in-frame clones and misses some; the assay was immunoSEQ multiplex PCR. The profile covers 55,000 to 65,000 clones, with approximately 90% appearing a single time and around 1.5% taken by the ten largest. This sample is drawn from a study of blood T cell repertoires in COVID-19. Study summary: PBMCs, B-cell-depleted T cells, or T cells provided the cDNA or gDNA that made up the material.

The CDR3 is 14 residues long. Germline V gene data show CDR1 as KGHSH and CDR2 as LQKENI. V was pared by 3 bases and J by 4 bases, with 10 bases between. The sequenced sample consisted of peripheral blood. J is TRBJ1-5 and V is TRBV18; D is unclear. The source of this sequence is a human donor in a cohort sampled during active COVID-19. The CDR3 protein is CASSPTELNQPQHF. In DNA form, the CDR3 reads TGTGCCAGCTCACCGACTGAACTTAATCAGCCCCAGCATTTT.